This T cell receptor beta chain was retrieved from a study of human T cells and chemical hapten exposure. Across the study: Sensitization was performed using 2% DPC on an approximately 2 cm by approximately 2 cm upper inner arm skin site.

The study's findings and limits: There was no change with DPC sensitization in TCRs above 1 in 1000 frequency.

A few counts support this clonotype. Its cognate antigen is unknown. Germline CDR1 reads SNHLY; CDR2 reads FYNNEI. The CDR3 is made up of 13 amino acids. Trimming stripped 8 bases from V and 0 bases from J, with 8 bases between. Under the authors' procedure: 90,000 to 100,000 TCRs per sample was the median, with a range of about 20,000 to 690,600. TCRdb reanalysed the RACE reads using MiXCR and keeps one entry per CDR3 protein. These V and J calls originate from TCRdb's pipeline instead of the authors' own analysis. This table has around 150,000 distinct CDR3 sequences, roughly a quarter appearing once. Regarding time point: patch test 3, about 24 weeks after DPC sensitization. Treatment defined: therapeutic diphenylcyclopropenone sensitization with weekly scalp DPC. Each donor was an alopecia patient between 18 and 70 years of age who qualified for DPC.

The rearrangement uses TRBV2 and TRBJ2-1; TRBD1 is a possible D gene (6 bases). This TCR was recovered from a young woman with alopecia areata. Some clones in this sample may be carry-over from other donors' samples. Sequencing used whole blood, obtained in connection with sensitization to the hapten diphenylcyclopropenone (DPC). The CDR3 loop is CASGRGSYNEQFF. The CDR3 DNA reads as TGTGCCAGCGGCAGGGGCTCCTACAATGAGCAGTTCTTC.